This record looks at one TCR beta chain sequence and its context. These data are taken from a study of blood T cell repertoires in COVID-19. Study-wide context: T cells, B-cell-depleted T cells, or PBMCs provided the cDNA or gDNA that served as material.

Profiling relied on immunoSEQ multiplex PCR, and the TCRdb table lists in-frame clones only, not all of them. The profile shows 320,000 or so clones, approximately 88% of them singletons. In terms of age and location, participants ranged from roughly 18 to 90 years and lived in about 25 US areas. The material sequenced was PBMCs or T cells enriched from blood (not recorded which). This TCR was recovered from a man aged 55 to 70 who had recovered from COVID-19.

CDR3 protein: CASSLGQRTEAFF. CDR3 DNA sequence: TGTGCCAGCAGCTTAGGTCAGAGGACTGAAGCTTTCTTT. V gene TRBV7-9 combines with J gene TRBJ1-1, with D unclear. The CDR3 is 13 amino acids. V gave up 1 base and J gave up 5 bases, with 8 bases separating them. The germline gives CDR1 SEHNR, CDR2 FQNEAQ (reference sequence).